This TCR beta chain was identified in a study of identical twins (dated by TCRdb to 2016 to 2017). Looking at the study overall: To test whether fetal clonotypes persist, the study used deep sequencing on TCR alpha and beta repertoires from monozygotic twins, unrelated adults of various ages, and cord blood. Replicate twin experiments were performed at different times using different library preparation protocols to rule out contamination. Summary of the overall study and its limitations: Out-of-frame TCR alpha sequences shared between twins showed an excess of low generation-probability sequences compared with coincidental sharing between unrelated individuals. Because the same donors could not be followed over many years, conclusions were based on cross-sectional statistical analysis. Abundant cord blood beta clonotypes had fewer insertions, young adult naive repertoires showed a similar but weaker trend, and memory repertoires showed no such trend. Recombination models systematically underestimated out-of-frame TCR alpha sharing in monozygotic twins but agreed with sharing between unrelated individuals. In beta out-of-frame sequences, excess twin sharing was weaker, because having fewer shared sequences lowered the signal-to-noise ratio. Zero-insertion analyses could be partly confounded by invariant T cells such as MAIT and iNKT, though diverse VJ usage argued against such confounding for most clonotypes.

Reading from cysteine to phenylalanine, the CDR3 counts 14 amino acids. Here the CDR3 DNA is all that survives: 42 bases in frame from base 1. Via the germline V gene, CDR1 is LGHNT and CDR2 FRNRAP. V is cut by 3 bases and J by 1 base, and the space between the germline ends is 8 bases. This clonotype was counted a few times. It lacks a known antigen. No qualities accompany the bases; no much larger clone lies one base away. Libraries were made using 5' RACE. The listed sequencing device is Illumina HiSeq 2000. Template switching added a universal primer binding site, and the final cDNA carried a unique molecular identifier that allowed TCR cDNA molecules to be counted accurately. Specific primers in the conserved constant-segment region were used to synthesize first-strand cDNA for TCR alpha and beta chains. To control for contamination, every cDNA library carried two barcodes: a SMART-Mk sample barcode plus Illumina barcodes. TruSeq adapter sequences along with Illumina sample barcodes were introduced in two successive PCR steps. The Illumina HiSeq platform was used with custom primers to sequence TCR alpha and beta cDNA libraries. As for the original processing: Unique molecular identifiers were extracted from raw reads with MiGEC, and CDR3 positions were determined with MiXCR. For each individual, recombination models were inferred using an EM algorithm with the repgenHMM and IGoR tools. The analysis of shared clonotypes was done with the tcR package in R, with sharing normalized by the product of cloneset sizes. To study raw recombination without the effects of thymic and clonal selection, out-of-frame nonproductive sequences were analyzed. The public reads were quality trimmed at Q25 with fastp and then assembled into clones with MiXCR by TCRdb, keeping productive beta chains. All rows with the same CDR3 protein become a single entry with the most common DNA and genes. The V and J calls shown here were made by TCRdb, not taken from the authors' results. The sample profile shows approximately 500,000 distinct CDR3 sequences; 20% to 25% of them were found once. 2.9% of the sample comes from the top ten.

All donors were healthy Caucasians. The twin cohort comprised three pairs of female monozygotic twins, all aged roughly 18 to 30 years. Positive isolation kits from Invitrogen were used to isolate the CD4+ and CD8+ T cell populations. These records were also assigned to another study, of T cells expressing NK-cell markers. The other study reports the following: Three sorted T-cell subsets (CD3+CD56+NKG2C+, CD3+CD56+NKG2C- and CD3+CD56-NKG2C+) from about 8 donors had their TCR beta-chain repertoires profiled. Of the eight sequenced donors, seven were found to be HCMV-seropositive and one was found to be HCMV-seronegative. In several experiments an anti-gammadeltaTCR antibody was added to restrict sorting to alphabetaTCR-expressing T cells. In several donors, the dominant CD3+CD56+NKG2C+ clonotypes were among the top 10 CD8+ clonotypes and accounted for about 1.0-8% of CD8+ T cells. Those dominant clonotypes were again the most abundant among CD3+CD56-NKG2C+ cells in several donors, at about 28.3-60.1%. It remained unclear whether the expanded NKG2C-expressing T cell clones were specific for HCMV antigens. Randomly selected healthy volunteers, three men and five women, were used as the eight sequenced donors. To determine HCMV serostatus, a commercial ELISA kit was used to detect HCMV-specific IgG in serum. MIGEC was used to demultiplex reads and group reads by UMI, and MiTCR was used to assemble and quantify clonotypes. To exclude erroneous sequences, any TCR cDNA sequence not supported by at least two reads was discarded. The tcR package was used for downstream repertoire analysis, and clonotypes were matched across fractions by CDR3 nucleotide sequence plus V segment. Antigen specificity was annotated against VDJdb with VDJmatch, allowing one amino acid substitution in CDR3.

The clonotype originates from a woman under 30 in good health. Here the chain combines TRBV12-5 and TRBJ2-3; the D region possibly corresponds to TRBD1 (5 bases align). Sequencing was done on a sample of CD4+ T cells sorted from blood. The DNA sequence is TGTGCTAGTGGTTTCAAACAGGGCACAGATACGCAGTATTTT. Its coded protein is CASGFKQGTDTQYF.